What follows are 17 T cell receptor beta chains derived from one specimen sequenced in a study of cytomegalovirus exposure and HLA in healthy donors. It was with 60 Vbeta and 13 Jbeta primers that the PCR ran. Clones were read by immunoSEQ multiplex PCR, and TCRdb kept only the in-frame ones, dropping some. This table lists tens of thousands of clones. The sample taken for sequencing was PBMCs. These receptors all stem from a man aged 18 to 35 in good health and CMV-seropositive.

J is TRBJ2-1 and V is TRBV29-1; 7 positions match TRBD2. CDR1 SQVTM and CDR2 ANQGSEA come from the germline V gene. V dropped 3 bases and J dropped 9; count of bases not matched to a gene: 5. This CDR3 region has 12 residues. The DNA for the CDR3 is TGCAGCGTTGAGGGGCTAGCGGTTGAGCAGTTCTTC. Encoded protein: CSVEGLAVEQFF.

The chain carries TRBV10-2 and TRBJ2-7; D unclear. The CDR3 contains 17 residues. V was trimmed by 3 bases and J by 0 bases, leaving 18 bases between them. Germline lookup yields CDR1 WSHSY and CDR2 SAAADI. The CDR3 coding sequence is TGCGCCAGCAGTGAAGGCAGGCCCTACTCTTCCTCCTACGAGCAGTACTTC. Translation gives CASSEGRPYSSSYEQYF.

J is TRBJ2-4 and V is TRBV7-9, with 9 bases matching TRBD2. In germline, CDR1 is SEHNR, CDR2 FQNEAQ (reference sequence). The trim removed 9 bases at V and 7 bases at J, leaving 10 bases unmatched. This CDR3 contains 14 residues. CDR3: CASNSGTSSNIQYF. CDR3 sequence (DNA): TGTGCCAGTAATAGCGGGACTAGCTCTAACATTCAGTACTTC.

Regarding this clone: This sample also contains other DNA sequences that code for the same CDR3. V gene TRBV1 combines with J gene TRBJ1-5; the table's D gene call, TRBD1, was not cross checked with the DNA. TRBV1 is deemed a pseudogene. The CDR3 has 16 residues. The CDR3, as DNA: TGCACCAGCAGCCAAGGCACAGGGGGTAGGGGAAGGCCCCAGCATTTT. As protein: CTSSQGTGGRGRPQHF.

The V and J genes are TRBV25-1 and TRBJ2-3; TRBD1 agrees at 8 bases. V dropped 1 base and J dropped 1; count of bases not matched to a gene: 4. Germline values: CDR1 MGHDK, CDR2 SYGVNS. CDR3 length: 16 amino acids. CDR3 sequence (DNA): TGTGCCAGCAGTGAATCGGACAGGGAGCGCACAGATACGCAGTATTTT. This codes for CASSESDRERTDTQYF. Combining the CDR3 with reference TRBV25-1 and TRBJ2-3 gives the whole variable domain EADIYQTPRYLVIGTGKKITLECSQTMGHDKMYWYQQDPGMELHLIHYSYGVNSTEKGDLSSESTVSRIRTEHFPLTLESARPSHTSQYLCASSESDRERTDTQYFGPGTRLTVL.

The V and J genes are TRBV5-4 and TRBJ2-1; TRBD2 agrees at 10 bases. CDR3 length: 17 amino acids. The germline V gene has CDR1 SGHNT and CDR2 YYREEE (reference sequence). V dropped 4 bases and J dropped 4; count of bases not matched to a gene: 11. The CDR3 loop is CASSGHLGAGGYNEQFF. CDR3 in DNA: TGTGCCAGCAGCGGGCATTTGGGAGCGGGAGGGTACAATGAGCAGTTCTTC.

The chain recombines TRBV5-1 with TRBJ1-2; no definite D call. V lost 0 bases and J lost 8, with 11 bases in between. This CDR3 comprises 13 residues. Germline assignment: CDR1 SGHRS and CDR2 YFSETQ. The CDR3 nucleotides read TGCGCCAGCAGCTTGGCGGGGTCTAACGGCTACACCTTC. Translated, it gives CASSLAGSNGYTF.

This rearrangement joins TRBV5-4 to TRBJ1-1; the D gene is possibly TRBD1 (6 bases). CDR1 is SGHNT and CDR2 is YYREEE in the germline V gene (reference sequence). V was clipped by 7 bases and J by 3 bases, with 19 bases between them. The CDR3 covers 15 residues. The CDR3 is CASGPQRGMDTEAFF. CDR3 sequence (DNA): TGTGCCAGCGGGCCCCAAAGGGGGATGGACACTGAAGCTTTCTTT.

This sequence joins TRBV7-3 and TRBJ2-3; 14 positions match TRBD2. Germline assignment: CDR1 SGHTA and CDR2 FQGTGA. V shed 5 bases and J 6 bases; nucleotides not matched to a gene: 4. The CDR3 contains 15 residues. The CDR3 loop reads CASSGLAGGSDTQYF. The CDR3 nucleotides read TGTGCCAGCAGCGGACTAGCGGGAGGATCGGATACGCAGTATTTT.

This rearrangement joins TRBV28 to TRBJ2-5; 10 bases map to TRBD2. V dropped 5 bases and J dropped 0; count of bases not matched to a gene: 12. From germline, CDR1 is MDHEN and CDR2 SYDVKM. The CDR3 has 18 amino acids. CDR3 residues: CASSPRVAGGRYQETQYF. Here the CDR3 DNA reads TGTGCCAGCAGTCCCCGGGTAGCGGGAGGACGGTACCAAGAGACCCAGTACTTC.

V and J are TRBV29-1 and TRBJ2-7; D is unclear. The CDR3 has 13 amino acids. The germline gives CDR1 SQVTM, CDR2 ANQGSEA. Trimming cost V 2 bases and J 0 bases, with 8 bases left between them. The CDR3 protein is CSVESRSSYEQYF. Written as DNA, the CDR3 is TGCAGCGTTGAATCGCGGAGCTCCTACGAGCAGTACTTC.

CDR3 amino acids: CASSFLFLQGLGETQYF. The CDR3 DNA sequence: TGTGCCAGCAGTTTTCTTTTTCTGCAGGGCCTAGGAGAGACCCAGTACTTC. The chain carries TRBV28 and TRBJ2-5; a weak D match, TRBD1 (5 bases). Germline CDR1 MDHEN, CDR2 SYDVKM. The CDR3 loop spans 17 amino acids. Trimming took 3 bases from V and 4 from J, leaving 21 bases between them.

Of note for this clone: An end of the junction does not agree with germline; a read error may underlie this. The chain couples TRBV14 to TRBJ2-3, with D tentatively TRBD2 (5 bases). The CDR3 loop spans 17 amino acids. Germline V lookup: CDR1 SGHDN, CDR2 FVKESK. CDR3 region: CASSQGGRDRYTDTQCF. CDR3 DNA: TGTGCCAGCAGCCAAGGAGGCCGGGATAGGTATACAGATACGCAGTGTTTT.

The chain combines TRBV6-4 with TRBJ1-2, with a weak D call TRBD1 (5 bases). CDR1 is MRHNA and CDR2 is SNTAGT in the germline V gene. The V gene lost 2 bases and the J gene lost 1 base, with 11 bases spanning the gap. The CDR3 covers 15 residues. The DNA of the CDR3 is TGTGCCAGCAGTGACAGTGGGGCCCTTAACTATGGCTACACCTTC. Its protein product is CASSDSGALNYGYTF.

This sequence joins TRBV4-2 and TRBJ2-5, with D tentatively TRBD2 (6 bases). From germline, CDR1 is LGHNA and CDR2 YNFKEQ. The V end lost 0 bases, the J end lost 3 bases, and 11 bases lay between the germline ends. The CDR3 sequence is 15 residues long. CDR3: CASSQEATGEETQYF. The DNA for the CDR3 is TGTGCCAGCAGCCAAGAGGCCACGGGGGAAGAGACCCAGTACTTC.

The chain combines TRBV7-8 with TRBJ1-5, with a weak D call TRBD1 (6 bases). This CDR3 has 15 residues. V lost 5 bases to trimming and J lost 5 bases, with 16 bases between them. Per germline, CDR1 SGHVS and CDR2 FQNEAQ. CDR3 sequence reads: CASSQHWDTDQPQHF. In nucleotides, the CDR3 is TGTGCCAGCAGCCAACATTGGGACACTGATCAGCCCCAGCATTTT.

V gene TRBV6-6 combines with J gene TRBJ1-2, with a tentative D call TRBD1 (5 bases). Germline loops: CDR1 MNHNY, CDR2 SVGAGI (reference sequence). The CDR3 spans 12 residues. V was cut by 9 bases and J by 5 bases, with 13 bases left in between. As DNA, the CDR3 is TGTGCCAGTACCTCAGGGCTATATGGCTACACCTTC. The encoded protein is CASTSGLYGYTF.